The 17 T cell receptor beta chains in this list originate from one sample, sequenced in a study of blood T cell repertoires in COVID-19. The protocol was immunoSEQ multiplex PCR, while the TCRdb copy is restricted to in-frame clones and leaves out a portion. The sample contains 350,000 to 400,000 clones, roughly 84% of which appear only once. Sequencing used PBMCs or T cells enriched from blood (not recorded which). These receptors were collected from a woman in her twenties or thirties who had recovered from COVID-19.

This clone was observed once. The chain couples TRBV5-1 to TRBJ2-5, with 8 bases matching TRBD1. Unmatched junction bases numbered 10, after V lost 0 bases and J lost 3 bases. There are 17 residues in the CDR3. Germline CDR1 reads SGHRS; CDR2 reads YFSETQ. This chain's CDR3 is CASSLAVSGGPKETQYF. DNA of the CDR3: TGCGCCAGCAGCTTGGCCGTTTCAGGGGGCCCAAAAGAGACCCAGTACTTC.

V usage is TRBV2 and J usage is TRBJ1-1; 10 bases map to TRBD1. The CDR3 spans 14 residues. From germline, CDR1 is SNHLY and CDR2 FYNNEI. The junction had 4 bases not matched to a gene; V was cut back by 5 bases and J by 4 bases. The CDR3, as DNA: TGTGCCAGCAGTCCCGGGACAGGGGCCACTGAAGCTTTCTTT. Translation: CASSPGTGATEAFF.

Concerning this clone itself: Other DNA sequences in the same sample also yield this CDR3. This chain connects TRBV27 to TRBJ1-1; TRBD1 might be the D (5 bases). The germline V and J ends were trimmed by 3 bases and 0 bases, with 8 bases remaining between them. The CDR3 is 14 residues long. Germline-derived CDR1 and CDR2 are MNHEY and SMNVEV (reference sequence). CDR3 amino acids: CASSLTVMNTEAFF. DNA of the CDR3: TGTGCCAGCAGTTTGACAGTTATGAACACTGAAGCTTTCTTT.

The rearrangement uses TRBV7-9 and TRBJ1-5; a possible D gene is TRBD1 (5 bases). Germline CDR1 reads SEHNR; CDR2 reads FQNEAQ (reference sequence). Trimming shortened V by 0 bases and J by 5 bases, and 5 bases separated the two germline ends. This CDR3 region has 13 residues. CDR3 sequence reads: CASSLAGDQPQHF. Here the CDR3 DNA reads TGTGCCAGCAGCTTAGCAGGGGATCAGCCCCAGCATTTT.

The chain couples TRBV30 to TRBJ1-6; TRBD1 matches at 7 bases. The CDR3 has 14 amino acids. J gave up 18 bases and V 3 bases, and 17 bases lay outside the gene matches. Germline lookup yields CDR1 GTSNPN and CDR2 SVGIG (reference sequence). In DNA form, the CDR3 reads TGTGCCTGGAGCCCTACAGGGGCACTGAGGGCGGGCCACTTT. Translated, it gives CAWSPTGALRAGHF. The full variable domain, in which reference TRBV30 and TRBJ1-6 provide the parts outside the CDR3, is SQTIHQWPATLVQPVGSPLSLECTVEGTSNPNLYWYRQAAGRGLQLLFYSVGIGQISSEVPQNLSASRPQDRQFILSSKKLLLSDSGFYLCAWSPTGALRAGHFGNGTRLTVT.

V usage is TRBV12-3 or TRBV12-4 and J usage is TRBJ1-5; D gene uncertain. Deletions cut 3 bases from V and 5 bases from J, with 5 bases between. This CDR3 region has 12 residues. This CDR3 reads CASSFPYQPQHF. DNA for the CDR3: TGTGCCAGCAGTTTTCCGTATCAGCCCCAGCATTTT.

V usage is TRBV14 and J usage is TRBJ1-1; D gene uncertain. The CDR3 is 13 amino acids. Trimming shortened V by 1 base and J by 3 bases, and 6 bases separated the two germline ends. The germline V gene encodes CDR1 SGHDN and CDR2 FVKESK. In nucleotides, the CDR3 is TGTGCCAGCAGCCAAGTGTCCTACACTGAAGCTTTCTTT. As protein: CASSQVSYTEAFF.

Regarding this clone: The sample holds other DNA sequences that translate to the same CDR3. The rearrangement joins TRBV19 to TRBJ1-5; D might be TRBD1 (6 bases). CDR3 length equals 13 residues. Germline CDR1 and CDR2: LNHDA and SQIVND (reference sequence). V lost 3 bases, J lost 7 bases, and 10 bases lay in between. The chain's CDR3 is CASSIRGGQPQHF. The DNA for the CDR3 is TGTGCCAGTAGTATTAGGGGGGGACAGCCCCAGCATTTT.

The chain uses TRBV4-1 and TRBJ1-5; TRBD1 aligns across 9 bases. V lost 1 base, J lost 6 bases, and 4 bases stayed unmatched. CDR3 length: 15 amino acids. Germline CDR1 reads MGHRA; CDR2 reads YSYEKL. This chain's CDR3 is CASSQAGTGIQPQHF. CDR3 DNA sequence: TGCGCCAGCAGCCAAGCCGGGACAGGGATTCAGCCCCAGCATTTT.

The V call is TRBV7-2, the J call TRBJ2-1, with 8 positions matching TRBD1. After removal of 0 bases from V and 7 bases from J, the junction contained 11 bases not matched to a gene. This CDR3 is built from 17 residues. Germline lookup yields CDR1 SGHTA and CDR2 FQGNSA. CDR3 nucleotide sequence: TGTGCCAGCAGCTTAGCAGGGACAGGCATCAATGGTAATGAGCAGTTCTTC. This gives the protein CASSLAGTGINGNEQFF.

This chain connects TRBV6-5 to TRBJ2-1; TRBD1 is a possible D gene (5 bases). Germline CDR1 is MNHEY and CDR2 is SVGAGI. This CDR3 spans 13 amino acids. V was shortened by 6 bases and J by 8 bases, with 14 bases between the two germline ends. The CDR3 sequence: CASSRLRRDEQFF. For the CDR3, the DNA is TGTGCCAGCAGCCGACTCCGCAGGGATGAGCAGTTCTTC.

The V gene is TRBV13, the J gene TRBJ2-1; 8 bases are shared with TRBD1. The germline CDR1 and CDR2 sequences are PRHDT and FYEKMQ (reference sequence). V was clipped by 5 bases and J by 1 base; unmatched bases: 13. This CDR3 spans 18 amino acids. DNA for the CDR3: TGTGCCAGCAGCCGTCAGACAGGGGTGGGAGGATCCTACAATGAGCAGTTCTTC. This gives the protein CASSRQTGVGGSYNEQFF.

This chain joins TRBV14 and TRBJ2-3, with TRBD2 matching 8 bases. CDR3 length equals 15 residues. Germline trimming cut 4 bases from V and 1 base from J; bases unmatched to any gene: 4. The germline gives CDR1 SGHDN, CDR2 FVKESK. The DNA for the CDR3 is TGTGCCAGCAGCCCGGAGCGGGGGCGCACAGATACGCAGTATTTT. Its translation: CASSPERGRTDTQYF.

This chain links TRBV4-1 with TRBJ2-1; 10 bases fit TRBD2. The CDR3 is 15 amino acids. Germline V gives CDR1 MGHRA, CDR2 YSYEKL. Trimming at V came to 5 bases and at J to 7 bases, leaving 8 bases not matched to a gene. The CDR3, as DNA: TGCGCCAGCAGCTCTCTGAGCGGGGGGGGGAATGAGCAGTTCTTC. Its translation: CASSSLSGGGNEQFF.

This chain connects TRBV27 to TRBJ2-7, with TRBD1 identical over 10 bases. The CDR3 is 19 amino acids. Trimming removed 5 bases from V and 0 bases from J; junction bases left unmatched: 16. From germline, CDR1 is MNHEY and CDR2 SMNVEV (reference sequence). The CDR3 spells CASSVGGWTGGLSSYEQYF. As DNA, the CDR3 is TGTGCCAGCAGTGTAGGAGGATGGACAGGGGGACTTAGCTCCTACGAGCAGTACTTC.

The gene calls are TRBV4-2 and TRBJ2-3; 10 bases align to TRBD2. With 5 bases clipped from V and 7 bases from J, the junction kept 9 bases outside the gene matches. The CDR3 runs 15 residues. Germline V gives CDR1 LGHNA, CDR2 YNFKEQ. The CDR3 coding sequence is TGTGCCAGCAGCGACCCTAGCGGGGGCTCAAATACGCAGTATTTT. Its protein product is CASSDPSGGSNTQYF.

This clone was seen a single time. The chain has TRBV25-1 and TRBJ2-7, with TRBD1 matching 10 bases. Trimming at V came to 0 bases and at J to 4 bases, leaving 6 bases not matched to a gene. Germline V gene lookup returns CDR1 MGHDK and CDR2 SYGVNS. The CDR3 spans 16 residues. CDR3 sequence reads: CASSEYGQGGRYEQYF. The DNA of the CDR3 is TGTGCCAGCAGTGAATACGGACAGGGGGGCCGTTACGAGCAGTACTTC.